This T cell receptor (beta chain) derives from a study of Graves' ophthalmopathy and Graves' hyperthyroidism. Germline V gene data show CDR1 as SGHTS and CDR2 as YDEGEE. Trimming removed 2 bases from V and 1 base from J, with 9 bases in between. The CDR3 runs 14 residues. Amplified TCR beta CDR3 regions were obtained using RNA transcripts as template. Scientists carried out first-round RT-PCR using HTBI primers and then a second-round multiplex PCR. TCRdb re-called the multiplex PCR reads with MiXCR, one entry per CDR3 protein. The sample includes about 210,000 distinct CDR3 sequences, 25% to 30% of them seen just once.

This receptor was identified in a man aged 45-65 years with Graves' ophthalmopathy. The sequencing input was peripheral blood. This sequence joins TRBV5-8 and TRBJ2-5; TRBD1 might be the D (6 bases). Written as DNA, the CDR3 is TGTGCCAGCAGCTTTAGGGGGAGCCAAGAGACCCAGTACTTC. Amino acids: CASSFRGSQETQYF.